At least ten counts were recorded for the clone carrying this T cell receptor beta chain. Its target is unknown. This sample stems from a study of T cells in Graves' hyperthyroidism and ophthalmopathy. Study-wide results and caveats: Ophthalmopathy and stable hyperthyroidism were separated by a 13 V-J model.

Amplification yielded TCR beta CDR3 regions, with RNA transcripts as the source. The HTBI primer set drove a first-round RT-PCR of the TCR CDR3. TCRdb used MiXCR to reprocess the multiplex PCR reads, holding one entry per CDR3 protein. The sample includes 300,000 to 450,000 distinct CDR3 sequences, about 14% of them seen just once. The V and J ends lost 1 base and 4 bases respectively, with 10 bases between them. Germline loops: CDR1 MDHEN, CDR2 SYDVKM. This CDR3 is 15 amino acids long. Clinical symptoms, serum thyroxine, TRAb, thyroid ultrasound and orbital computed tomography established diagnosis. This chain links TRBV28 with TRBJ1-4; D is uncertain. The sequenced material came from blood. The receptor was isolated from a woman aged 30 to 39 with Graves' ophthalmopathy. The DNA of the CDR3 is TGTGCCAGCAGTTTATTAGTGGATCTTAATGAAAAACTGTTTTTT. It is translated as CASSLLVDLNEKLFF.